The next 10 T cell receptor beta chains were all read from a single sample in a study of patients and donors after allogeneic stem cell transplantation. MiXCR, applied by TCRdb to the RT-PCR reads, yields one record per CDR3 protein. The sample contains 1,500 to 2,000 distinct CDR3 sequences, about 7.8% of which appear only once. The sample was blood, either unsorted or a sorted T cell fraction (not recorded which). These receptors all come from a human donor who was either an allogeneic HSCT recipient or a stem cell or donor lymphocyte infusion donor (not recorded which). It is not recorded whose cells these are; they may come from a transplant donor.

The CDR3, as DNA: TGTGCCAGCAGCTCCCTCCGGGACTACCCTTCCTCCTACAATGAGCAGTTCTTC. This gives the protein CASSSLRDYPSSYNEQFF. The rearrangement joins TRBV7-2 to TRBJ2-1; 7 nucleotides line up with TRBD2. This CDR3 has 18 residues. V trimming: 4 bases; J trimming: 0 bases; junction bases outside the gene matches: 12. Germline CDR1 SGHTA, CDR2 FQGNSA.

This clonotype is medium-sized by share. J is TRBJ2-1 and V is TRBV29-1; no clear D gene. CDR1 is SQVTM, CDR2 ANQGSEA, per germline. The CDR3 sequence is 11 residues long. Trimming removed 5 bases from V and 8 bases from J, with 10 bases in between. CDR3 in amino acids: CSVRTSDEQFF. The DNA for the CDR3 is TGCAGCGTTCGGACGAGCGATGAGCAGTTCTTC.

Sample share makes this clonotype medium-sized. V gene TRBV7-2 combines with J gene TRBJ2-1; D uncertain. The CDR3 loop spans 14 amino acids. CDR1 is SGHTA and CDR2 is FQGNSA in the germline V gene. Between the trimmed V and J ends, which lost 5 bases and 5 bases, there was a span of 13 bases. The CDR3 DNA sequence: TGTGCCAGCAGCACCCAAGTCGGAGACAATGAGCAGTTCTTC. It encodes CASSTQVGDNEQFF.

Here the CDR3 reads CASSLPGQEQFF. DNA of the CDR3: TGCGCCAGCAGCTTACCGGGACAAGAGCAGTTCTTC. The chain links TRBV5-1 to TRBJ2-1; possibly TRBD1 for D (6 bases). V lost 2 bases and J 10 bases, leaving 10 bases between the germline ends. The CDR3 runs to 12 residues. CDR1 and CDR2 (germline): SGHRS, YFSETQ.

The V call is TRBV6-2 or TRBV6-3, the J call TRBJ2-5; D tentatively reads TRBD1 or TRBD2 (5 bases each). Trimming removed 5 bases at V and 2 bases at J, with 15 bases between. Germline V gene lookup returns CDR1 MNHEY and CDR2 SVGEGT. The CDR3 runs 15 residues. The CDR3 DNA sequence: TGTGCCAGCAGTCAACCGGGTGGGGGTCAAGAGACCCAGTACTTC. This codes for CASSQPGGGQETQYF.

This clonotype came up a few times. The V call is TRBV6-5, the J call TRBJ2-3; the match to TRBD1 covers 7 bases. This CDR3 spans 14 amino acids. Germline CDR1 is MNHEY and CDR2 is SVGAGI. Trimming took 6 bases from V and 1 from J; bases not matched to a gene: 4. The CDR3 DNA is TGTGCCAGCAGGGGACAGATACGCACAGATACGCAGTATTTT. As protein: CASRGQIRTDTQYF.

The J gene is TRBJ2-5, the V gene TRBV4-2; the D is unclear. CDR3 size: 11 residues. Germline V lookup: CDR1 LGHNA, CDR2 YNFKEQ. Trimming took 2 bases from V and 6 from J, leaving 4 bases between them. The CDR3 reads CASSQRQTQYF. The CDR3 nucleotides are TGTGCCAGCAGCCAACGGCAGACCCAGTACTTC.

This clonotype was counted only a few times. The CDR3 bases are TGCGCCAGCAGCTTGGAAGCGGGGAACCTAAACATTCAGTACTTC. Residues: CASSLEAGNLNIQYF. V usage is TRBV5-1 and J usage is TRBJ2-4; 7 bases map to TRBD2. The CDR3 loop spans 15 amino acids. Trimming took 0 bases from V and 6 from J; bases not matched to a gene: 6. Germline V lookup: CDR1 SGHRS, CDR2 YFSETQ.

This clonotype occurred a few times. The chain recombines TRBV5-4 with TRBJ1-6; D unresolved. The CDR3 runs 15 residues. V lost 5 bases and J 7 bases, leaving 16 bases between the germline ends. Germline V gives CDR1 SGHNT, CDR2 YYREEE (reference sequence). DNA for the CDR3: TGTGCCAGCAGTCTTGGGCCAAAAGACAATTCACCCCTCCACTTT. Translation: CASSLGPKDNSPLHF.

This clonotype was seen a few times. The V call is TRBV7-6, the J call TRBJ2-7; D perhaps matches TRBD1 (5 bases). Germline V gene data show CDR1 as SGHVS and CDR2 as FNYEAQ. V lost 0 bases and J 6 bases, leaving 15 bases between the germline ends. The length of the CDR3 is 15 residues. The CDR3 here is CASSLAGVYTAEQYF. CDR3 nucleotides: TGTGCCAGCAGCTTAGCAGGGGTCTATACAGCCGAGCAGTACTTC.